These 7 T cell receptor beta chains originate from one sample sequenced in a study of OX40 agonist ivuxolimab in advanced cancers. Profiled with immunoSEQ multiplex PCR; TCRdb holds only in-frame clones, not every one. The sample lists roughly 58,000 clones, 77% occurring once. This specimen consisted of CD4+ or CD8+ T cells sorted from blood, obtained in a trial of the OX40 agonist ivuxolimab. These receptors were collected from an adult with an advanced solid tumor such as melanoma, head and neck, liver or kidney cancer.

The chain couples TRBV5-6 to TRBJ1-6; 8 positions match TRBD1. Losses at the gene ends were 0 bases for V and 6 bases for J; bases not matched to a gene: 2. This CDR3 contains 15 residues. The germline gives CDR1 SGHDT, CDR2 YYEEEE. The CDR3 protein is CASSLGQGANSPLHF. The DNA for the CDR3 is TGTGCCAGCAGCTTGGGGCAGGGGGCTAATTCACCCCTCCACTTT.

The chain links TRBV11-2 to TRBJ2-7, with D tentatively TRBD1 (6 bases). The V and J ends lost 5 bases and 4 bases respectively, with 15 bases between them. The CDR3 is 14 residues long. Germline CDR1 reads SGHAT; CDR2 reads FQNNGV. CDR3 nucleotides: TGTGCCAGCAGCCCCGGACAGTTTCAGTACGAGCAGTACTTC. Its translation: CASSPGQFQYEQYF.

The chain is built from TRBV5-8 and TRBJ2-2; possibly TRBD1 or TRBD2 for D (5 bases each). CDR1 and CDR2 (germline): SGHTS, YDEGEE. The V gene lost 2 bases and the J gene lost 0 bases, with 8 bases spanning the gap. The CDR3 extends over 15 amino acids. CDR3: CASSFRGSNTGELFF. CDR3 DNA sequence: TGTGCCAGCAGCTTCCGGGGCTCGAACACCGGGGAGCTGTTTTTT.

The CDR3 loop is CASARTDSNSPLHF. The DNA for the CDR3 is TGTGCCAGCGCCCGGACGGACTCAAATTCACCCCTCCACTTT. This chain uses TRBV6-6 with TRBJ1-6; D uncertain. The germline CDR1 and CDR2 sequences are MNHNY and SVGAGI (reference sequence). Trimming pared 8 bases from V and 7 bases from J, leaving 15 bases between. The CDR3 loop spans 14 amino acids.

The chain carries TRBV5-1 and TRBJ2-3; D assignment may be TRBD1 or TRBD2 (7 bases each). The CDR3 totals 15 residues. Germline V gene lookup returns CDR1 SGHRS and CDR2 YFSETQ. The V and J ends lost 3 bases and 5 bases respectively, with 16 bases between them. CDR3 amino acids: CASSSRGGAIDTQYF. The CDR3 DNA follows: TGCGCCAGCAGCTCCAGGGGGGGGGCCATAGATACGCAGTATTTT. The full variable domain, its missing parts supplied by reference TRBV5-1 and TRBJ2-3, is KAGVTQTPRYLIKTRGQQVTLSCSPISGHRSVSWYQQTPGQGLQFLFEYFSETQRNKGNFPGRFSGRQFSNSRSEMNVSTLELGDSALYLCASSSRGGAIDTQYFGPGTRLTVL.

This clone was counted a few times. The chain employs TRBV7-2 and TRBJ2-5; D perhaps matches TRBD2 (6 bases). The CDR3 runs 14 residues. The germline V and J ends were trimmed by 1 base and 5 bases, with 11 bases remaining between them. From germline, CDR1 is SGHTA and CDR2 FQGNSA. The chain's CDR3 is CASSLEPSVETQYF. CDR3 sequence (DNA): TGTGCCAGCAGCTTAGAGCCTAGCGTTGAGACCCAGTACTTC.

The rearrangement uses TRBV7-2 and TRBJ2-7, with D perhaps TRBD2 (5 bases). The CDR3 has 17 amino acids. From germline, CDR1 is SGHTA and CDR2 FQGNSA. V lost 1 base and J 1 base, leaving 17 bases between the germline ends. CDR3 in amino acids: CASSLDRVWRVSYEQYF. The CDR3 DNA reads TGTGCCAGCAGCTTAGATAGGGTTTGGCGGGTATCCTACGAGCAGTACTTC.